The source of this T cell receptor (beta chain) is a study of regulatory T cells in long-lasting Graves disease. Notes on the study in general: Researchers examined only peripheral blood and not thyroid tissue. Having only a small sample size may have limited accuracy.

Time point described: persistent/refractory GD, antithyroid drugs over 5 years with positive TRAb. Extracted RNA from PBMCs served as the source of the TCR library. Peripheral blood, 7 to 10 milliliters per patient, was collected in EDTA tubes. iRepertoire HTBI primers and Arm-PCR of CDR3 regions built TCR beta libraries. As processed by the authors: Gene usage covered approximately 60 TRBV and around 15 TRBJ segments. TCRdb re-analysed the multiplex PCR reads in MiXCR, keeping a single row per CDR3 protein. TCRdb's processing, not the authors', yielded these V and J calls. The repertoire consists of 300,000 to 350,000 distinct CDR3 sequences, with 20% occurring once and the leading ten covering 29%. This clonotype has a handful of counts. The target antigen is unknown. Germline loops: CDR1 MNHEY, CDR2 SMNVEV (reference sequence). This CDR3 has 18 residues. Trimming removed 6 bases from V and 0 bases from J, with 18 bases in between.

The chain has TRBV27 and TRBJ2-6; D possibly corresponds to TRBD1 (6 bases). Here the sequenced sample was peripheral blood mononuclear cells (PBMCs), taken when the disease was refractory, from a patient treated with antithyroid drugs. The source is a female donor with Graves disease. CDR3 bases: TGTGCCAGCAGACCCAACAGGGCCCTGTACTCTGGGGCCAACGTCCTGACTTTC. It translates to CASRPNRALYSGANVLTF.